The T cell receptor (beta chain) described here comes from a study of blood T cells in healthy people across ages. A minimum of 5 micrograms of total RNA was extracted per sample. Per the germline V gene, CDR1 is MGHDK and CDR2 is SYGVNS. This CDR3 is 15 amino acids long. Trimming left V 5 bases short and J 3 bases short, with 14 bases between. This clonotype has just a few counts. Next came a second PCR, run for about 7 to 12 cycles, which used a sample-barcoded 5' primer along with a J-beta primer mix. TCRdb re-called the 5' RACE reads with MiXCR, one entry per CDR3 protein. Among 1.5 million to 2 million distinct CDR3 sequences listed, about 35% were seen once.

This chain joins TRBV25-1 and TRBJ2-1; D may be TRBD2 (6 bases). The sequence derives from a woman aged 25 to 45 in good health. Sequenced material: blood. For the CDR3, the DNA is TGTGCCAGCAGTACTCCGGAGGAGGGCTACAATGAGCAGTTCTTC. As protein: CASSTPEEGYNEQFF.